These 9 T cell receptor beta chains originate from one sample sequenced in a study of OX40 agonist ivuxolimab in advanced cancers. This table comes from immunoSEQ multiplex PCR, and its TCRdb copy is limited to in-frame clones, with some not included. The table records some 66,000 clones, about 77% of them present only once. Sequences were derived from CD4+ or CD8+ T cells sorted from blood, sampled in a trial of the OX40 agonist ivuxolimab. The receptor source for this set is an adult with an advanced solid tumor such as melanoma, head and neck, liver or kidney cancer.

This rearrangement joins TRBV5-6 to TRBJ2-5; D is unresolved. Deletions cut 4 bases from V and 0 bases from J, with 7 bases between. Germline V gene sequence: CDR1 SGHDT, CDR2 YYEEEE. The CDR3 consists of 13 residues. The CDR3: CASSQLYQETQYF. CDR3 nucleotides: TGTGCCAGCAGCCAATTGTACCAAGAGACCCAGTACTTC.

V gene TRBV6-5 combines with J gene TRBJ2-5; 7 bases match TRBD1. Trimming took 2 bases from V and 5 from J; bases not matched to a gene: 8. This CDR3 has 15 amino acids. In germline, CDR1 is MNHEY, CDR2 SVGAGI. CDR3 nucleotide sequence: TGTGCCAGCAGTTACACCACAGGGGAGAGTGAGACCCAGTACTTC. It is translated as CASSYTTGESETQYF.

This chain links TRBV9 with TRBJ2-3; D uncertain. This CDR3 spans 14 amino acids. Per the germline V gene, CDR1 is SGDLS and CDR2 is YYNGEE. Trimming left V 0 bases short and J 0 bases short, with 5 bases between. The CDR3 loop reads CASSVDPSTDTQYF. The DNA of the CDR3 is TGTGCCAGCAGCGTAGACCCTAGCACAGATACGCAGTATTTT.

The rearrangement uses TRBV29-1 and TRBJ2-7; 10 positions agree with TRBD2. Germline V gene sequence: CDR1 SQVTM, CDR2 ANQGSEA. The length of the CDR3 is 14 residues. V gave up 6 bases and J gave up 7 bases; unmatched junction bases: 12. The CDR3 loop reads CSVGSGTSALEQYF. In DNA, the CDR3 is TGCAGCGTCGGGTCCGGGACTAGCGCTCTAGAGCAGTACTTC.

The rearrangement joins TRBV29-1 to TRBJ2-5; D may match TRBD1 or TRBD2 (6 bases each). Trimming removed 6 bases from V and 0 bases from J, with 17 bases in between. The germline CDR1 and CDR2 sequences are SQVTM and ANQGSEA. The CDR3 covers 15 residues. Here the CDR3 reads CSVIVGGTYQETQYF. In nucleotides, the CDR3 is TGCAGCGTCATAGTAGGGGGGACTTACCAAGAGACCCAGTACTTC.

V usage is TRBV6-5 and J usage is TRBJ2-5; D unresolved. Germline lookup yields CDR1 MNHEY and CDR2 SVGAGI. The V end was cut by 0 bases, the J end by 1 base, with 9 bases between. The CDR3 has 15 amino acids. The CDR3 sequence is CASSYSWQAQETQYF. CDR3 in DNA: TGTGCCAGCAGTTACTCGTGGCAGGCCCAAGAGACCCAGTACTTC.

The V gene is TRBV6-1, the J gene TRBJ1-1, with D unclear. Trimming removed 6 bases from V and 3 bases from J, with 11 bases in between. Germline assignment: CDR1 MNHNS and CDR2 SASEGT. The CDR3 has 13 residues. CDR3 residues: CASRGLIYTEAFF. The CDR3 DNA is TGTGCCAGCAGGGGATTGATTTACACTGAAGCTTTCTTT.

This chain uses TRBV7-6 with TRBJ1-6; D is unresolved. Trimming shortened V by 1 base and J by 6 bases, and 10 bases separated the two germline ends. The CDR3 runs 15 residues. The germline gives CDR1 SGHVS, CDR2 FNYEAQ. CDR3 loop: CASSLGNGGNSPLHF. Written as DNA, the CDR3 is TGTGCCAGCAGCTTAGGTAATGGAGGTAATTCACCCCTCCACTTT.

This chain links TRBV6-6 with TRBJ1-3; 11 bases align to TRBD1. The ends lost 8 bases at V and 7 bases at J; junction bases unmatched: 7. The germline V gene encodes CDR1 MNHNY and CDR2 SVGAGI (reference sequence). The CDR3 sequence is 14 residues long. This CDR3 is CASLRDRGGNTIYF. The CDR3 region has the DNA TGTGCCAGCCTCCGGGACAGGGGGGGGAACACCATATATTTT.